This is a list of T cell receptor beta chains from one sample in a study of graft-versus-host responses after intestinal transplantation. What these receptors recognize is not known. Clones were sequenced by immunoSEQ multiplex PCR, and TCRdb holds only the in-frame ones, with some missing. The data contain 70,000 to 100,000 clones, around 90% of them singletons. Sample: unstimulated CD4+ T cells sorted from spleen or lymph node cells, taken before intestinal transplant. Receptors originate from a human donor who received an intestinal transplant. CDR3s include the opening cysteine and the closing phenylalanine or tryptophan. The order of the fields is D gene, clone size, V gene, J gene, CDR3 protein, CDR3 DNA. The D gene is left open where the match is weak. Not all rows give a size; the values are once, few, many and, for expanded clones, a class.

.	.	TRBV4-1	TRBJ2-3	CASSQDKKASRVTDTQYF	TGCGCCAGCAGCCAAGATAAGAAAGCCTCCCGGGTTACAGATACGCAGTATTTT
.	.	TRBV28	TRBJ1-2	CATGTLGYGYTF	TGTGCCACTGGGACTCTAGGCTATGGCTACACCTTC
TRBD2	.	TRBV11-2	TRBJ2-7	CASSSIRRTQRGTYEQYF	TGTGCCAGCAGCTCCATACGGAGGACCCAGCGGGGGACCTACGAGCAGTACTTC
.	.	TRBV7-2	TRBJ2-1	CASSTDYNEQFF	TGTGCCAGCAGCACAGACTACAATGAGCAGTTCTTC
.	.	TRBV18	TRBJ2-7	CASSPGVRGSSYEQYF	TGTGCCAGCTCACCAGGGGTCAGGGGCTCGTCCTACGAGCAGTACTTC
TRBD1	once	TRBV5-1	TRBJ2-2	CASSFVQGAPTGELFF	TGCGCCAGCAGCTTCGTACAGGGGGCGCCCACCGGGGAGCTGTTTTTT
TRBD1	.	TRBV7-9	TRBJ1-4	CASSSKGGGYEKLFF	TGTGCCAGCAGCTCAAAAGGGGGCGGGTATGAAAAACTGTTTTTT
TRBD2	once	TRBV9	TRBJ2-3	CASSVGTSSRTDTQYF	TGTGCCAGCAGCGTGGGGACTAGCTCGAGGACAGATACGCAGTATTTT
TRBD1	.	TRBV19	TRBJ1-5	CASSFADRGNQPQHF	TGTGCCAGTAGTTTCGCCGACAGGGGTAATCAGCCCCAGCATTTT
.	.	TRBV5-6	TRBJ1-5	CASSLGTKDQPQHF	TGTGCCAGCAGCTTAGGGACAAAGGATCAGCCCCAGCATTTT
TRBD1	few	TRBV6-1	TRBJ2-7	CASSPPGQKYEQYF	TGTGCCAGCAGTCCTCCGGGACAGAAGTACGAGCAGTACTTC
.	.	TRBV29-1	TRBJ2-5	CSVRPGETQYF	TGCAGCGTGAGGCCTGGGGAGACCCAGTACTTC
TRBD1	.	TRBV5-8	TRBJ1-5	CASSYRDRNQPQHF	TGTGCCAGCAGCTACCGGGACAGGAATCAGCCCCAGCATTTT
.	.	TRBV6-5	TRBJ1-1	CASVPRPNTEAFF	TGTGCCAGCGTCCCCAGGCCGAACACTGAAGCTTTCTTT
.	.	TRBV30	TRBJ1-6	CAWSPSRTRITSPLHF	TGTGCCTGGAGTCCTTCAAGGACTAGGATAACTTCACCCCTCCACTTT
.	.	TRBV28	TRBJ1-1	CASSLGYTEAFF	TGTGCCAGCAGCCTCGGTTACACTGAAGCTTTCTTT
.	.	TRBV2	TRBJ1-1	CASSETGPGGAFF	TGTGCCAGCAGTGAAACGGGCCCCGGAGGGGCTTTCTTT
.	.	TRBV28	TRBJ1-5	CASSPPGPGAGNQPQHF	TGTGCCAGCAGTCCCCCCGGGCCAGGGGCCGGCAATCAGCCCCAGCATTTT
TRBD2	.	TRBV29-1	TRBJ2-7	CSVEVAGGFEQYF	TGCAGCGTTGAAGTGGCGGGGGGGTTCGAGCAGTACTTC
TRBD1	.	TRBV18	TRBJ2-7	CASSLRDRVYEQYF	TGTGCCAGCTCACTCAGGGACAGGGTCTACGAGCAGTACTTC
.	.	TRBV6-1	TRBJ2-4	CASSEHTGNRRGYF	TGTGCCAGCAGTGAACATACAGGGAATAGAAGAGGGTACTTC
.	.	TRBV4-1	TRBJ1-1	CASSPTSWASLTEAFF	TGCGCCAGCAGCCCAACTTCGTGGGCCAGTCTCACTGAAGCTTTCTTT
TRBD2	.	TRBV5-1	TRBJ2-5	CASSLIGGSQTQYF	TGCGCCAGCAGCTTGATTGGCGGGAGCCAGACCCAGTACTTC
TRBD1	.	TRBV6-1	TRBJ1-1	CASTWDRGNTEAFF	TGTGCCAGCACCTGGGACAGGGGCAACACTGAAGCTTTCTTT
TRBD2	.	TRBV18	TRBJ2-7	CASSPDSGRLYEQYF	TGTGCCAGCTCACCAGATAGCGGGAGGCTCTACGAGCAGTACTTC
.	.	TRBV19	TRBJ1-5	CASSNPGVSNQPQHF	TGTGCCAGTAGTAACCCAGGGGTTAGCAATCAGCCCCAGCATTTT